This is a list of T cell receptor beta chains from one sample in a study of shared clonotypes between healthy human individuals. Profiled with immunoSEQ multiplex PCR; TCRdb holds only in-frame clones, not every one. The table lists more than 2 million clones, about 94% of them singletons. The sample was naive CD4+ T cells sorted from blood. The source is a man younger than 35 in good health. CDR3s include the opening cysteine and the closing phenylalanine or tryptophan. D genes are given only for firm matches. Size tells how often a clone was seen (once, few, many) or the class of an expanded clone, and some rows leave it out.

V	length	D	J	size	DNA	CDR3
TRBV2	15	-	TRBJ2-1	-	TGTGCCAGCAATTCTGGGGGAAAGAGACGCAATGAGCAGTTCTTC	CASNSGGKRRNEQFF
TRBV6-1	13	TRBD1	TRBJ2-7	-	TGTGCCAGCGGACAGGCGGTTTCCTACGAGCAGTACTTC	CASGQAVSYEQYF
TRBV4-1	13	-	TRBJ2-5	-	TGCGCCAGCGCCCAGCTGTTTCAAGAGACCCAGTACTTC	CASAQLFQETQYF
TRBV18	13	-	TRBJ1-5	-	TGTGCCGCGGCTTTGGGGGCGGATCAGCCCCAGCATTTT	CAAALGADQPQHF
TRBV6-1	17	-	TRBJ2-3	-	TGTGCCAGCAGTGAAGCTCAGGCCCTAGGTATCACAGATACGCAGTATTTT	CASSEAQALGITDTQYF
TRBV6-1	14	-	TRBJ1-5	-	TGTGCCAGCAGTGAGAGTCAGGTCGCGGGCACCCAGCATTTT	CASSESQVAGTQHF
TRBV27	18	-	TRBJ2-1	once	TGTGCCAGCAGTTTATACCCCCTCGGCGGGGGCGGAAACAATGAGCAGTTCTTC	CASSLYPLGGGGNNEQFF
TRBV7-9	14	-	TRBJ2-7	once	TGTGCCAGCAGCTTAGCCCGCTGGTCCTACGAGCAGTACTTC	CASSLARWSYEQYF
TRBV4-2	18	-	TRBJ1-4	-	TGTGCCAGCAGCCAAGACGCAGGGAATCTTGCAGTTAATGAAAAACTGTTTTTT	CASSQDAGNLAVNEKLFF
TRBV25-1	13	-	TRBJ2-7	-	TGTGCCAGCAGTGAAAGGCTCCGGCTCGAGCAGTACTTC	CASSERLRLEQYF
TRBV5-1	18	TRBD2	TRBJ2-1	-	TGCGCCAGCAGTATGGATGGACTAGCGGGAGGGCCAGCCAATGAGCAGTTCTTC	CASSMDGLAGGPANEQFF
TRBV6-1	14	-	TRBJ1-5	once	TGTGCCAGCAGTGAAAGCAGGGCCAATCAGCCCCAGCATTTT	CASSESRANQPQHF
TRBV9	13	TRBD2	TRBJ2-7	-	TGTGCCAGCAGCCCTAGCGGATACTACGAGCAGTACTTC	CASSPSGYYEQYF
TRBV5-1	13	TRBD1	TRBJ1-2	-	TGCGCCAGCAGCACCGGACAGGGGAATGGCTACACCTTC	CASSTGQGNGYTF
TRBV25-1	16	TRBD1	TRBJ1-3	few	TGTGCCAGCAGTGAATTGGGACAGGCTTCTGGAAACACCATATATTTT	CASSELGQASGNTIYF
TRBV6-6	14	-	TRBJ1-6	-	TGTGCCAGCAGTCGGGCCCAAAAAGATTCACCCCTCCACTTT	CASSRAQKDSPLHF
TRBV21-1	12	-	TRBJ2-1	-	TGTGCCAACCCAGGGGGCGCCTATGAGCAGTTCTTC	CANPGGAYEQFF
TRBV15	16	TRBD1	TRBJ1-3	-	TGTGCCACCAGCGCTTATGGAGGGGGCGCTGGAAACACCATATATTTT	CATSAYGGGAGNTIYF
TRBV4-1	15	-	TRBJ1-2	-	TGCGCCAGCAGCCAAGAGACAGGCATTTCCTATGGCTACACCTTC	CASSQETGISYGYTF
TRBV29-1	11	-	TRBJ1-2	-	TGCAGCGTTGGAGCTAGCTATGGCTACACCTTC	CSVGASYGYTF
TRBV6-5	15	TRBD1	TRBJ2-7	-	TGTGCCAGCAGCCCCCCGGGGACAGGGACCTACGAGCAGTACTTC	CASSPPGTGTYEQYF
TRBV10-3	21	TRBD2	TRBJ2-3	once	TGTGCCATCATGGCCCAATTCTCCCTAGGGCGGGAGAGTATACCCACAGATACGCAGTATTTT	CAIMAQFSLGRESIPTDTQYF
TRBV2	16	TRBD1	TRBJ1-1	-	TGTGCCAGCACCCTCGAGGGGGACAGGGGGGGAACTGAAGCTTTCTTT	CASTLEGDRGGTEAFF
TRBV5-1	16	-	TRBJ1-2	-	TGCGCCAGCAGCGATATGAGCCGAGCACGAGACTATGGCTACACCTTC	CASSDMSRARDYGYTF
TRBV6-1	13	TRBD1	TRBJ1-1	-	TGTGCCAGCAGGTGGACAGGGTTGGGTGAAGCTTTCTTT	CASRWTGLGEAFF
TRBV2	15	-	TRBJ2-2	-	TGTGCCAGCAGTCGGTCGGGAGTCAACACCGGGGAGCTGTTTTTT	CASSRSGVNTGELFF
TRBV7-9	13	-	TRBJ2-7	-	TGTGCCAGCACCCCGCCCCTCAGGCGCGAGCAGTACTTC	CASTPPLRREQYF
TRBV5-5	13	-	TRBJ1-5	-	TGTGCCAGCAGCTTGAGCCGCAATCAGCCCCAGCATTTT	CASSLSRNQPQHF
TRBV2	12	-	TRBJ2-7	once	TGTGCCAGCGCGCGGGGAGACTACGAGCAGTACTTC	CASARGDYEQYF
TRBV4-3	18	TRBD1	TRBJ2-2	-	TGCGCCAGCAGCCTACCTCCGGCGGGACAGGGAGTCACCGGGGAGCTGTTTTTT	CASSLPPAGQGVTGELFF
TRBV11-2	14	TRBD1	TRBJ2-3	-	TGTGCCAGCATCCCGGGACAGAGCACAGATACGCAGTATTTT	CASIPGQSTDTQYF
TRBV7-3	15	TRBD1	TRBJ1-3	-	TGTGCCAGCAGCACCGGACAGGGACCTGGAAACACCATATATTTT	CASSTGQGPGNTIYF
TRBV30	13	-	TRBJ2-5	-	TGTGCCCTCTCCCGACAGGGCGGGGGGACCCAGTACTTC	CALSRQGGGTQYF
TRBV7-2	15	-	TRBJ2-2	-	TGTGCCAGCAGCTTGGCCAGATCTAGCACCGGGGAGCTGTTTTTT	CASSLARSSTGELFF
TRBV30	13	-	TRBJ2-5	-	TGTGCCTGGGGCTCGCGTCCTCAAGAGACCCAGTACTTC	CAWGSRPQETQYF
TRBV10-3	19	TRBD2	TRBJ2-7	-	TGTGCCATCAGTGAGGATTGGGCTAGCGGGAGAAGGGGGGCCTACGAGCAGTACTTC	CAISEDWASGRRGAYEQYF
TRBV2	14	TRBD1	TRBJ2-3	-	TGTGCCAGCAGGGGGACAGCGTTCACAGATACGCAGTATTTT	CASRGTAFTDTQYF
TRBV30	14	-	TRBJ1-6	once	TGTGCCTGGAGTATACCGGGCCCGGGGACACCCCTCCACTTT	CAWSIPGPGTPLHF
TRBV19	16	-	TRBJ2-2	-	TGTGCCAGTAGTTGGGACTCCGTAACGGTTGGCGGGGAGCTGTTTTTT	CASSWDSVTVGGELFF
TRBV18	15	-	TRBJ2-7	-	TGTGCCAGCTCACCAGTGAGGGCTGATGGGAACGAGCAGTACTTC	CASSPVRADGNEQYF
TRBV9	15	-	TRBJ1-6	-	TGTGCCAGCAGCGTCGAGGGCTACATAGGGTCACCCCTCCACTTT	CASSVEGYIGSPLHF
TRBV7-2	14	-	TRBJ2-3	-	TGTGCCAGCAGCTTAACCGTATTCACAGATACGCAGTATTTT	CASSLTVFTDTQYF
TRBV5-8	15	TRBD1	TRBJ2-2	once	TGTGCCAGCAGCGTAGGACAGGGGAACACCGGGGAGCTGTTTTTT	CASSVGQGNTGELFF
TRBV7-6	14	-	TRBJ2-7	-	TGTGCCAGCAGCTTAGGGGGGGACTCCTACGAGCAGTACTTC	CASSLGGDSYEQYF
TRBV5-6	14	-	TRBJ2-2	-	TGTGCCAGCAGCTTGAAACAGTACACCGGGGAGCTGTTTTTT	CASSLKQYTGELFF